The 22 T cell receptor beta chains presented below share a single source sample, sequenced in a study of control samples from healthy donors and cancer patients. Sequencing was performed with immunoSEQ multiplex PCR; in TCRdb, only in-frame clones are kept and a portion is missing. The profile shows over 80,000 clones, 91% of them singletons. The sample comprised blood. Receptor source: a man aged 25-40 years in good health.

The rearrangement joins TRBV19 to TRBJ2-7, with TRBD1 matching over 9 bases. CDR1 LNHDA and CDR2 SQIVND come from the germline V gene (reference sequence). This CDR3 has 15 amino acids. Trimming cost V 5 bases and J 4 bases; bases outside gene matches: 9. The CDR3 here is CASSPGQGLSYEQYF. In nucleotides, the CDR3 is TGTGCCAGTAGTCCCGGACAGGGGTTGAGTTACGAGCAGTACTTC.

The chain joins TRBV29-1 to TRBJ2-1, with 9 bases that match TRBD2. This CDR3 contains 13 residues. Germline trimming cut 4 bases from V and 7 bases from J; bases unmatched to any gene: 5. From germline, CDR1 is SQVTM and CDR2 ANQGSEA. The CDR3 DNA follows: TGCAGCGTTGGTAGCGGGGGCCTTAATGAGCAGTTCTTC. This encodes CSVGSGGLNEQFF.

CDR3 region: CASSSLEKQGYTF. CDR3 bases: TGCGCCAGCAGCTCCCTCGAAAAACAGGGCTACACCTTC. V is TRBV5-1 and J is TRBJ1-2; D unclear. This CDR3 region has 13 residues. V lost 3 bases to trimming and J lost 8 bases, with 14 bases between them. CDR1 SGHRS and CDR2 YFSETQ come from the germline V gene.

Concerning this clone: Other DNA sequences from this sample encode an identical CDR3 as well. The chain uses TRBV5-1 and TRBJ1-5, with D possibly matching TRBD1 (5 bases). The CDR3 consists of 15 residues. The V and J ends lost 4 bases and 0 bases respectively, with 11 bases between them. Germline V gives CDR1 SGHRS, CDR2 YFSETQ. The DNA for the CDR3 is TGCGCCAGCAGCCCTACAGGAAATAGCAATCAGCCCCAGCATTTT. It encodes CASSPTGNSNQPQHF.

The chain combines TRBV2 with TRBJ2-1, with 13 bases lining up with TRBD2. This CDR3 contains 16 residues. Germline lookup yields CDR1 SNHLY and CDR2 FYNNEI. With 6 bases clipped from V and 6 bases from J, the junction kept 8 bases outside the gene matches. CDR3 sequence (DNA): TGTGCCAGCAGGATAGGGACTAGCGGGGTTCCCAATGAGCAGTTCTTC. This codes for CASRIGTSGVPNEQFF.

The chain combines TRBV7-8 with TRBJ2-6, with 12 positions matching TRBD1. Germline V CDR1 and CDR2: SGHVS, FQNEAQ. The CDR3 is made up of 18 amino acids. Trimming removed 4 bases from V and 0 bases from J; junction bases left unmatched: 4. CDR3 sequence (DNA): TGTGCCAGCAGCTCGGGACAGGGGGCTCGCTCTGGGGCCAACGTCCTGACTTTC. Translation gives CASSSGQGARSGANVLTF.

This clone was seen just once. This chain uses TRBV20-1 with TRBJ1-2; D is ambiguous. This CDR3 is built from 11 residues. The V gene's germline CDR1 is DFQATT and CDR2 SNEGSKA (reference sequence). The CDR3 spells CLPAGSNGYTF. The CDR3 DNA reads TGCCTCCCGGCGGGCTCAAATGGCTACACCTTC.

This clone was seen only a few times. V and J are TRBV5-3 and TRBJ2-7; D is undetermined. TRBV5-3 counts as an open reading frame of uncertain function. CDR3 length equals 10 residues. The CDR3 sequence: CSPFYYEQYF. In DNA form, the CDR3 reads TGTTCCCCCTTTTACTACGAGCAGTACTTC.

The rearrangement joins TRBV19 to TRBJ2-3; 11 bases match TRBD2. CDR3 length: 18 residues. Trimming at V came to 3 bases and at J to 1 base, leaving 9 bases not matched to a gene. The germline V gene has CDR1 LNHDA and CDR2 SQIVND (reference sequence). Written as DNA, the CDR3 is TGTGCCAGTAGTATGAGTAGCGGGGGGGCGACTGGCACAGATACGCAGTATTTT. Translating gives CASSMSSGGATGTDTQYF.

CDR3 DNA sequence: TGTGCCAGCAGCGTGGACGCCACTGGAAACACCATATATTTT. Residues: CASSVDATGNTIYF. This chain links TRBV11-2 with TRBJ1-3; D is ambiguous. Germline V gene lookup returns CDR1 SGHAT and CDR2 FQNNGV. V was cut by 5 bases and J by 2 bases, with 10 bases left in between. The CDR3 runs 14 residues. Full variable domain (remainder filled in from reference TRBV11-2 and TRBJ1-3): EAGVAQSPRYKIIEKRQSVAFWCNPISGHATLYWYQQILGQGPKLLIQFQNNGVVDDSQLPKDRFSAERLKGVDSTLKIQPAKLEDSAVYLCASSVDATGNTIYFGEGSWLTVV.

The chain has TRBV28 and TRBJ2-7, with 7 bases that match TRBD1. The trim removed 5 bases at V and 1 base at J, leaving 2 bases unmatched. The germline V gene has CDR1 MDHEN and CDR2 SYDVKM. This CDR3 is 13 amino acids long. The CDR3 DNA reads as TGTGCCAGCAGTCGGGACAGTTCCTACGAGCAGTACTTC. Its translation is CASSRDSSYEQYF.

The gene calls are TRBV19 and TRBJ1-2; 9 bases are a match to TRBD1. Germline V lookup: CDR1 LNHDA, CDR2 SQIVND (reference sequence). The CDR3 runs to 15 residues. Losses at the gene ends were 3 bases for V and 5 bases for J; bases not matched to a gene: 7. CDR3 coding DNA: TGTGCCAGTAGTATTACAGGGGGCGCCCGGTATGGCTACACCTTC. It specifies CASSITGGARYGYTF. Combining the CDR3 with reference TRBV19 and TRBJ1-2 gives the whole variable domain DGGITQSPKYLFRKEGQNVTLSCEQNLNHDAMYWYRQDPGQGLRLIYYSQIVNDFQKGDIAEGYSVSREKKESFPLTVTSAQKNPTAFYLCASSITGGARYGYTFGSGTRLTVV.

The chain joins TRBV19 to TRBJ1-1; the D gene is possibly TRBD1 (6 bases). The V end lost 8 bases, the J end lost 0 bases, and 10 bases lay between the germline ends. Per germline, CDR1 LNHDA and CDR2 SQIVND (reference sequence). The CDR3 is 13 residues long. In nucleotides, the CDR3 is TGTGCCAGTGCGGACAGATTGAACACTGAAGCTTTCTTT. Amino acids: CASADRLNTEAFF.

V gene TRBV5-1 combines with J gene TRBJ1-2; 11 nucleotides match TRBD1. The germline V gene has CDR1 SGHRS and CDR2 YFSETQ. V gave up 2 bases and J gave up 2 bases; unmatched junction bases: 14. This CDR3 contains 19 residues. The CDR3 nucleotides read TGCGCCAGCAGCTTAACAGGCGGGACAGGGGGGACCAGGAACTATGGCTACACCTTC. This encodes CASSLTGGTGGTRNYGYTF.

J is TRBJ1-2 and V is TRBV11-2, with D perhaps matching TRBD1 (6 bases). Germline V CDR1 and CDR2: SGHAT, FQNNGV. Trimming removed 5 bases from V and 2 bases from J, with 12 bases in between. The CDR3 extends over 14 amino acids. CDR3 amino acids: CASSQGRRNYGYTF. CDR3 bases: TGTGCCAGCAGCCAGGGGCGCAGGAACTATGGCTACACCTTC.

This clone was observed a handful of times. The chain has TRBV6-2 or TRBV6-3 and TRBJ1-2, with 11 positions matching TRBD1. The CDR3 is 17 residues long. The V segment lost 2 bases and the J segment 2 bases; nucleotides outside the gene matches: 7. Germline V gene lookup returns CDR1 MNHEY and CDR2 SVGEGT. The CDR3 spells CASSYAARDRGNYGYTF. The CDR3 nucleotides are TGTGCCAGCAGTTACGCCGCGAGGGACAGGGGGAACTATGGCTACACCTTC.

The V call is TRBV29-1, the J call TRBJ2-2; D may be TRBD2 (6 bases). The ends were cut back, 4 bases at V and 6 bases at J, with 12 bases in the middle. Germline assignment: CDR1 SQVTM and CDR2 ANQGSEA. The CDR3 loop spans 13 amino acids. CDR3 loop: CSVVGGSSGELFF. CDR3 in DNA: TGCAGCGTTGTCGGGGGATCATCCGGGGAGCTGTTTTTT.

The V call is TRBV2, the J call TRBJ1-1, with unresolved D. In germline, CDR1 is SNHLY, CDR2 FYNNEI. V gave up 1 base and J gave up 6 bases, with 9 bases separating them. The CDR3 is 13 amino acids. The CDR3 spells CASSEGDTAEAFF. CDR3 DNA: TGTGCCAGCAGTGAAGGAGACACTGCTGAAGCTTTCTTT.

The chain uses TRBV19 and TRBJ2-7, with D possibly matching TRBD1 (5 bases). V was pared by 3 bases and J by 7 bases, with 10 bases between. The CDR3 has 12 residues. CDR1 is LNHDA, CDR2 SQIVND, per germline (reference sequence). DNA of the CDR3: TGTGCCAGTAGTATCACAGGCTCTGAGCAGTACTTC. Translation: CASSITGSEQYF. Variable domain in full (rest from reference TRBV19 and TRBJ2-7): DGGITQSPKYLFRKEGQNVTLSCEQNLNHDAMYWYRQDPGQGLRLIYYSQIVNDFQKGDIAEGYSVSREKKESFPLTVTSAQKNPTAFYLCASSITGSEQYFGPGTRLTVT.

The CDR3 protein is CSVPSGVGDTQYF. The CDR3 nucleotides read TGCAGCGTCCCTAGCGGGGTCGGAGATACGCAGTATTTT. The gene calls are TRBV29-1 and TRBJ2-3; 9 bases map to TRBD2. Germline V gene data show CDR1 as SQVTM and CDR2 as ANQGSEA. Unmatched junction bases numbered 6, after V lost 6 bases and J lost 5 bases. The CDR3 sequence is 13 residues long.

The CDR3 DNA reads TGCGCCAGCAGCTTGGGGTTGACGGGCACCGGGGAGCTGTTTTTT. Translated: CASSLGLTGTGELFF. The rearrangement links TRBV5-1 to TRBJ2-2; unclear D gene. The CDR3 length is 15 residues. Trimming removed 0 bases at V and 4 bases at J, with 10 bases between. CDR1 and CDR2 (germline): SGHRS, YFSETQ.

The chain uses TRBV20-1 and TRBJ1-5; D remains ambiguous. The CDR3 length is 14 residues. The V gene's germline CDR1 is DFQATT and CDR2 SNEGSKA (reference sequence). V lost 3 bases and J 5 bases, leaving 14 bases between the germline ends. CDR3 loop: CSASLGPLDQPQHF. The CDR3 region has the DNA TGCAGTGCTAGTTTGGGTCCGCTAGATCAGCCCCAGCATTTT.